Presented here are 5 T cell receptor beta chains from one specimen sequenced in a study of T cell responses to AZD1222 COVID-19 vaccine. The data were produced by immunoSEQ multiplex PCR, yet TCRdb's version contains in-frame clones alone and is incomplete. This repertoire shows roughly 120,000 clones, 90% to 95% found once; its top ten account for more than 2.5%. This specimen consisted of peripheral blood, obtained on day 0 of AZD1222 vaccination. The receptors stem from an adult in good health.

The rearrangement uses TRBV3-1 (or the pseudogene TRBV3-2) and TRBJ2-7; D gene uncertain. CDR1 is LGHDT, CDR2 YNNKEL, per germline (reference sequence). The CDR3 spans 13 residues. V was trimmed by 1 base and J by 4 bases, leaving 8 bases between them. The CDR3 bases are TGTGCCAGCAGCCAAGGACACTTATACGAGCAGTACTTC. It codes for CASSQGHLYEQYF.

The rearrangement links TRBV6-5 to TRBJ2-7, with 10 bases identical to TRBD1. The CDR3 covers 15 residues. After removal of 7 bases from V and 3 bases from J, the junction contained 9 bases not matched to a gene. Per germline, CDR1 MNHEY and CDR2 SVGAGI. The CDR3 reads CASTRGQGVIYEQYF. In DNA form, the CDR3 reads TGTGCCAGCACTCGAGGACAGGGGGTAATCTACGAGCAGTACTTC.

The chain couples TRBV10-1 to TRBJ2-1; 12 nucleotides line up with TRBD2. The germline V gene encodes CDR1 WNHNN and CDR2 SYGVQD (reference sequence). The CDR3 length is 17 residues. Germline trimming cut 0 bases from V and 7 bases from J; bases unmatched to any gene: 7. The CDR3 bases are TGCGCCAGCAGTGAGTCGCGAACTAGCGGGAGGCTAAATGAGCAGTTCTTC. Amino acids: CASSESRTSGRLNEQFF.

The chain is built from TRBV6-5 and TRBJ1-1; no reliable D call. The germline V gene encodes CDR1 MNHEY and CDR2 SVGAGI. The CDR3 is made up of 14 amino acids. V shed 0 bases and J shed 1 base, with 6 bases lying between them. The CDR3 DNA follows: TGTGCCAGCAGTTACTCCGAGAAGAACACTGAAGCTTTCTTT. Protein sequence: CASSYSEKNTEAFF.

The chain couples TRBV6-1 to TRBJ1-6; D ambiguous. V was clipped by 2 bases and J by 11 bases, with 7 bases between them. Germline CDR1 reads MNHNS; CDR2 reads SASEGT. The CDR3 runs to 12 residues. CDR3 sequence (DNA): TGTGCCAGCAGTGAAAGCTCCCCACCCCTCCACTTT. This sequence encodes CASSESSPPLHF.